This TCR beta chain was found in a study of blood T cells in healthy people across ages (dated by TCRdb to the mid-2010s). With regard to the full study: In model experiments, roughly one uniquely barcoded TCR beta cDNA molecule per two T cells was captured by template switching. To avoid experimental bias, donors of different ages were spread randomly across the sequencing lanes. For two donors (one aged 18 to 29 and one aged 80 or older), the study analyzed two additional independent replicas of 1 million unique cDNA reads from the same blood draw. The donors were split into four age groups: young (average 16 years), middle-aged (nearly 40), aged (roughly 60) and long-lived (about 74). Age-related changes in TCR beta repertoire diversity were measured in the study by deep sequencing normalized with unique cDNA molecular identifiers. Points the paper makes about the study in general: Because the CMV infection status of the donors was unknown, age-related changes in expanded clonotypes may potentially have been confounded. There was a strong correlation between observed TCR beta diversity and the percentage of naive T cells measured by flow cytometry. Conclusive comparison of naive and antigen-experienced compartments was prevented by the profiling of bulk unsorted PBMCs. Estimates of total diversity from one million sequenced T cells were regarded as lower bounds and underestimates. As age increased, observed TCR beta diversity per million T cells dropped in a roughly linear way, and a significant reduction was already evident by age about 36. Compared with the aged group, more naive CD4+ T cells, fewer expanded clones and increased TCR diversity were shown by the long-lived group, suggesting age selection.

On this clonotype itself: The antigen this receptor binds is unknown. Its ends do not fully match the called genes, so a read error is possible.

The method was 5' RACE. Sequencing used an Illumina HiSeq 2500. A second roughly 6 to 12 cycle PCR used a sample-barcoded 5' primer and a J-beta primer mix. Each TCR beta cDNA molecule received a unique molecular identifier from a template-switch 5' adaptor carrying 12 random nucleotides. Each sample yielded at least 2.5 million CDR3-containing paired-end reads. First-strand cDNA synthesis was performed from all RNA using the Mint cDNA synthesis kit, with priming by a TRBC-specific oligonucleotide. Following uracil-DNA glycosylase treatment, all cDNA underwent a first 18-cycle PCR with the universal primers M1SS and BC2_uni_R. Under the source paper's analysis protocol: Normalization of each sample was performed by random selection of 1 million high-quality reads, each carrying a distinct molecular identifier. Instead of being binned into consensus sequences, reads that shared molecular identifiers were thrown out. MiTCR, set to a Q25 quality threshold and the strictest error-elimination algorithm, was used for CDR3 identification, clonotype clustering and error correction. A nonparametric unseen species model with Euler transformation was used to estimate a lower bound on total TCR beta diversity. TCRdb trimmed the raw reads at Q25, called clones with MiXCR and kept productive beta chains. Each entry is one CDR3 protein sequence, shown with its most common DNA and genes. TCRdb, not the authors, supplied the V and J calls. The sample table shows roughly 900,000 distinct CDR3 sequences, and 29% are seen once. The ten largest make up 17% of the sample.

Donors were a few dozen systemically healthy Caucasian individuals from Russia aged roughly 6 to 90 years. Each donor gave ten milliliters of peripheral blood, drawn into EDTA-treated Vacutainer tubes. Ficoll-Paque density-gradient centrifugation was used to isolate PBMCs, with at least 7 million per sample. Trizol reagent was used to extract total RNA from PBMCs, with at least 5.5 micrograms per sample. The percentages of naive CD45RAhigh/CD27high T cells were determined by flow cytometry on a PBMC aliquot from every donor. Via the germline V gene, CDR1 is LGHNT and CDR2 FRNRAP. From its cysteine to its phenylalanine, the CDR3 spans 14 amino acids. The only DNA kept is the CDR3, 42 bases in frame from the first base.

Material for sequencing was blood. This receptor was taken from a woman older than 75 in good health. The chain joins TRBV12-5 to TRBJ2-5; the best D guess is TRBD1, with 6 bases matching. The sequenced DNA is TGTGCTAGTCTCGCCCCAGGGGATCAAGAGGCCCAGTACTTC. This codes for CASLAPGDQEAQYF.